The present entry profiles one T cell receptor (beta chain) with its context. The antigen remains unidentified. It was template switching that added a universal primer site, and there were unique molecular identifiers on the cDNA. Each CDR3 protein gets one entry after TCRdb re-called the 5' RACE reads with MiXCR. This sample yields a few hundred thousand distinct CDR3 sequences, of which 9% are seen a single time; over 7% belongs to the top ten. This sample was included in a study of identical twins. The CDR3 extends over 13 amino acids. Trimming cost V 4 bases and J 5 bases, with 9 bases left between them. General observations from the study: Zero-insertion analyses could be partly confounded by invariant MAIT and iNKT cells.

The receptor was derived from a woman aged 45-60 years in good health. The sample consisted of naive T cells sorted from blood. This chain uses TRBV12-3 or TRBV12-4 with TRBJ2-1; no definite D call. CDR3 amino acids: CASSWALNNEQFF. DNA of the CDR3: TGTGCCAGCAGTTGGGCCTTAAACAATGAGCAGTTCTTC.